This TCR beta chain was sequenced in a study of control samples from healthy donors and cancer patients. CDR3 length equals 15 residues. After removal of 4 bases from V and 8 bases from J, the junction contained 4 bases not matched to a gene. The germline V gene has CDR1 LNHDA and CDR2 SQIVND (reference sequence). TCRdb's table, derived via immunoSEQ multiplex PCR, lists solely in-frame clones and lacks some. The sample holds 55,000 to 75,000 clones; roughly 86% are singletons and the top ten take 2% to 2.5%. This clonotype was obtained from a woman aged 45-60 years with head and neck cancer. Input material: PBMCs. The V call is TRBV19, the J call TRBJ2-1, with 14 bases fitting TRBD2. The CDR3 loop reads CASSKGLAGVDEQFF. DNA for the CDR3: TGTGCCAGTAGTAAGGGACTAGCGGGGGTCGATGAGCAGTTCTTC.